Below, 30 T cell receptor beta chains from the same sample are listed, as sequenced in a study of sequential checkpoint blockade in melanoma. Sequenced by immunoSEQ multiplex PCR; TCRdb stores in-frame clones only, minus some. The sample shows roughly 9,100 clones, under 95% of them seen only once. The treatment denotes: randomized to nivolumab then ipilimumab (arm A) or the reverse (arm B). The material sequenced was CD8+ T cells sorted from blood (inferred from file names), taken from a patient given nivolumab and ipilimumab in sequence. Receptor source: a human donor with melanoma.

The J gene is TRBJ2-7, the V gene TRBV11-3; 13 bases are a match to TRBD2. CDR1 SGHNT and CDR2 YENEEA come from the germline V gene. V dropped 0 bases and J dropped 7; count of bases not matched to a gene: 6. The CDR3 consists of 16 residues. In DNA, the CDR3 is TGTGCCAGCAGCTTAGAATGGCCGGGACTAGCGGGGGAGCAGTACGTC. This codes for CASSLEWPGLAGEQYV.

Here the CDR3 reads CASSSLGGAEAFF. The CDR3, as DNA: TGTGCCAGCAGCTCCCTCGGAGGGGCTGAAGCTTTCTTT. The genes are TRBV7-3 and TRBJ1-1; perhaps TRBD1 as D (5 bases). Germline V lookup: CDR1 SGHTA, CDR2 FQGTGA. Trimming stripped 4 bases from V and 6 bases from J, with 12 bases between. CDR3 size: 13 residues.

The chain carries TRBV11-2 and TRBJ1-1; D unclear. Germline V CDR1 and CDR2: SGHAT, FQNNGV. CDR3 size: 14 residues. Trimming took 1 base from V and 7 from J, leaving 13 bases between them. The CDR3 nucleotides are TGTGCCAGCAGCTTAGGTACGGGTGGAATTGAAGCTTTCTTT. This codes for CASSLGTGGIEAFF.

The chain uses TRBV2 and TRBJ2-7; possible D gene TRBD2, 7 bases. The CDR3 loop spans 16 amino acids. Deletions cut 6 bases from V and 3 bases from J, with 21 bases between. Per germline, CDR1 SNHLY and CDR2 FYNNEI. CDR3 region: CASSRPPGGHSYEQYV. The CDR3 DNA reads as TGTGCCAGCAGCCGCCCTCCCGGGGGGCACAGCTACGAGCAGTACGTC.

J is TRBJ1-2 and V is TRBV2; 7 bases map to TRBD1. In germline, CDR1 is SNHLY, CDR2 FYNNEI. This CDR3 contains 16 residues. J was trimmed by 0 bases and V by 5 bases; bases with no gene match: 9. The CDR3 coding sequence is TGTGCCAGCAGTATTCCGGGACAGCCAGCTAACTATGGCTACACCTTC. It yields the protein CASSIPGQPANYGYTF.

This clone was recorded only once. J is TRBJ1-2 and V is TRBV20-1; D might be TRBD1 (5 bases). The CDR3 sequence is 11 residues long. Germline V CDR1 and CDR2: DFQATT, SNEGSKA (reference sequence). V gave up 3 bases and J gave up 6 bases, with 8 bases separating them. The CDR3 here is CSASSGDGYTF. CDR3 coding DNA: TGCAGTGCTAGTTCGGGGGATGGCTACACCTTC.

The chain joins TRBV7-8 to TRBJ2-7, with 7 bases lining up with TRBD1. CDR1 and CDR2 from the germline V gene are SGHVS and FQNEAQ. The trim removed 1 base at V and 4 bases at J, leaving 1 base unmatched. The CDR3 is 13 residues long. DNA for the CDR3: TGTGCCAGCAGCTTAGGGGACAGTTACGAGCAGTACGTC. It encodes CASSLGDSYEQYV.

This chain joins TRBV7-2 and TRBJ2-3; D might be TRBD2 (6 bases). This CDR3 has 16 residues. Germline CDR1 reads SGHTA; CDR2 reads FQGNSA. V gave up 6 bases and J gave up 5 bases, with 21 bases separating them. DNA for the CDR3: TGTGCCAGCAGTGAAACTAGCTCCGGAGATGGAGATACGCAGTATTTT. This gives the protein CASSETSSGDGDTQYF.

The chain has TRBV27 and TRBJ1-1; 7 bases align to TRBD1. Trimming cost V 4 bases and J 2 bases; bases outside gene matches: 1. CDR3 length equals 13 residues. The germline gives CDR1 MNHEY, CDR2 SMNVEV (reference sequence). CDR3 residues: CASSWTGNTEAFF. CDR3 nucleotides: TGTGCCAGCAGTTGGACAGGTAACACTGAAGCTTTCTTT.

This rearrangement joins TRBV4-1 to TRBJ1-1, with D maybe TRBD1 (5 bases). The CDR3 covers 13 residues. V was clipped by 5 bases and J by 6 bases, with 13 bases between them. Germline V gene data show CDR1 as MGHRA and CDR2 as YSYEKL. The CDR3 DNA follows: TGCGCCAGCAGCTTCCAGGGTACATCTGAAGCTTTCTTT. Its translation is CASSFQGTSEAFF.

This CDR3 is CASSAGGYTEAFF. Here the CDR3 DNA reads TGTGCCAGTAGTGCAGGGGGCTACACTGAAGCTTTCTTT. The chain carries TRBV19 and TRBJ1-1, with 8 positions matching TRBD1. Germline V lookup: CDR1 LNHDA, CDR2 SQIVND (reference sequence). The junction had 2 bases not matched to a gene; V was cut back by 5 bases and J by 3 bases. The CDR3 runs 13 residues.

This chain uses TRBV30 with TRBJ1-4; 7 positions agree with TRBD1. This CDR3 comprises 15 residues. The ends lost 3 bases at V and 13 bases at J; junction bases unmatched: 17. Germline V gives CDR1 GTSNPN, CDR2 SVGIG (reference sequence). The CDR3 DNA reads TGTGCCTGGAGCGAACAAGGGACAGAGGGCTTGGGACTGTTTTTT. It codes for CAWSEQGTEGLGLFF.

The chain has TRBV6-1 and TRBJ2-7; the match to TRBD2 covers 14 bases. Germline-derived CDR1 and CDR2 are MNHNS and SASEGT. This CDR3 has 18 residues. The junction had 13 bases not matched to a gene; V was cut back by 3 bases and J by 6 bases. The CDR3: CASSERLAGGPTAFEQYV. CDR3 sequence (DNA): TGTGCCAGCAGTGAGCGACTAGCGGGAGGGCCGACAGCCTTCGAGCAGTACGTC.

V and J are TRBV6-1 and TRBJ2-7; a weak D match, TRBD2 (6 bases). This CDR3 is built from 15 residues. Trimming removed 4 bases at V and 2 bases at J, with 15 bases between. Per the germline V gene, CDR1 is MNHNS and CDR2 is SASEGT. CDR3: CASSALEGGTYEQYF. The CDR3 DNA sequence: TGTGCCAGCAGTGCCCTTGAGGGAGGCACCTACGAGCAGTACTTC.

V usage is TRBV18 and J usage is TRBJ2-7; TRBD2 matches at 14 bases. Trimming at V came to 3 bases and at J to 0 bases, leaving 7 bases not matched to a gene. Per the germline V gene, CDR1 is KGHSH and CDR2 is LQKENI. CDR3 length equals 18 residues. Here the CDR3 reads CASSPGTSGSGSSYEQYF. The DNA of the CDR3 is TGTGCCAGCTCACCGGGGACTAGCGGGAGCGGGAGCTCCTACGAGCAGTACTTC.

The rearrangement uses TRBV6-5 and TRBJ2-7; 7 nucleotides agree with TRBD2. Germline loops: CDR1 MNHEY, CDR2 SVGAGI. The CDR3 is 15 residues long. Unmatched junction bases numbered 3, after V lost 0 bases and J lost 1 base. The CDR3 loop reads CASSYSGGGSYEQYF. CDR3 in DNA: TGTGCCAGCAGTTACTCGGGGGGAGGGTCCTACGAGCAGTACTTC.

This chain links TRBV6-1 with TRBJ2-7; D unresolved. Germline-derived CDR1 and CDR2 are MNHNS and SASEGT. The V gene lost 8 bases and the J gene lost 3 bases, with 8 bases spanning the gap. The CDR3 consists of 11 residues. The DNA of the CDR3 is TGTGCCAGCCCAGGCAACTACGAGCAGTACTTC. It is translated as CASPGNYEQYF.

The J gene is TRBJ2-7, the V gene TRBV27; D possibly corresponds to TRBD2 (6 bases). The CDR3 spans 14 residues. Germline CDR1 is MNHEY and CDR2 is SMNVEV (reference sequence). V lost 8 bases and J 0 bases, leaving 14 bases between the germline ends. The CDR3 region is CASASLANSYEQYF. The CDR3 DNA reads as TGTGCCAGCGCGTCGCTAGCGAACTCCTACGAGCAGTACTTC.

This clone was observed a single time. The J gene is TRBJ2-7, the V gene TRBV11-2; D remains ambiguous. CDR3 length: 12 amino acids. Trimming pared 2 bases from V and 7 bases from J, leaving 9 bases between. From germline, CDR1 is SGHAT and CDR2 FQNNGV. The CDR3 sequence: CASSLWAGEQYV. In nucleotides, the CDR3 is TGTGCCAGCAGCTTATGGGCCGGGGAGCAGTACGTC.

Here the CDR3 reads CASSGQGDGNTIYF. The CDR3 bases are TGTGCCAGCAGTGGACAGGGGGATGGAAACACCATATATTTT. V usage is TRBV6-1 and J usage is TRBJ1-3, with 9 nucleotides matching TRBD1. J gave up 3 bases and V 4 bases, and 1 base lay outside the gene matches. CDR3 length: 14 residues. Germline CDR1 MNHNS, CDR2 SASEGT.

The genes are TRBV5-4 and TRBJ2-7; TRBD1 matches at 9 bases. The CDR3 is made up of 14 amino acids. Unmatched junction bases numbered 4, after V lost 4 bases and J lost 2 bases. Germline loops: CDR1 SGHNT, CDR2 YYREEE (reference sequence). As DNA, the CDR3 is TGTGCCAGCAGCACGGGACAGGGTCCCTACGAGCAGTACGTC. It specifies CASSTGQGPYEQYV.

The CDR3 spells CASSFRDRGYEQYF. The DNA for the CDR3 is TGTGCCAGCAGCTTCCGGGACAGGGGCTACGAGCAGTACTTC. The chain joins TRBV25-1 to TRBJ2-7, with TRBD1 matching 10 bases. The germline V gene has CDR1 MGHDK and CDR2 SYGVNS. The CDR3 extends over 14 amino acids. Trimming removed 6 bases from V and 3 bases from J; junction bases left unmatched: 5.

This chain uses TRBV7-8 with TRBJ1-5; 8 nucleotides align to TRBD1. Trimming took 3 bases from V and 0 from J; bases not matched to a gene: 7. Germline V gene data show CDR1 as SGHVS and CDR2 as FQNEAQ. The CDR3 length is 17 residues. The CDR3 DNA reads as TGTGCCAGCAGCTTCGAGGGACAGGTCTATAGCAATCAGCCCCAGCATTTT. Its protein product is CASSFEGQVYSNQPQHF.

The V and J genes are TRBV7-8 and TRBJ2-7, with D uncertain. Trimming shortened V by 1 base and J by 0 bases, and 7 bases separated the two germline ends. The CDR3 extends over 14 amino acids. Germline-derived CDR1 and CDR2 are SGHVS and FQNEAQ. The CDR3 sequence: CASSLDGYSYEQYF. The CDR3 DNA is TGTGCCAGCAGCTTAGACGGGTACTCCTACGAGCAGTACTTC.

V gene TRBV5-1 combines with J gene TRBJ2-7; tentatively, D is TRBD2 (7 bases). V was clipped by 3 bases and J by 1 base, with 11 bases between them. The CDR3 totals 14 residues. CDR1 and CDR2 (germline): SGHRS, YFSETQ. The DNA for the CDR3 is TGCGCCAGCAGCTGGGGAGGGGGGTCCTACGAGCAGTACTTC. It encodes CASSWGGGSYEQYF.

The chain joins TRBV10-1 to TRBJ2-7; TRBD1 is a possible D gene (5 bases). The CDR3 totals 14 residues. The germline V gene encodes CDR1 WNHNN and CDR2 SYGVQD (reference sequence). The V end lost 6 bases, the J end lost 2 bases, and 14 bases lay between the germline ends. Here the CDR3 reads CASSASQGTYEQYF. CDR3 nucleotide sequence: TGCGCCAGCAGCGCATCCCAGGGAACCTACGAGCAGTACTTC.

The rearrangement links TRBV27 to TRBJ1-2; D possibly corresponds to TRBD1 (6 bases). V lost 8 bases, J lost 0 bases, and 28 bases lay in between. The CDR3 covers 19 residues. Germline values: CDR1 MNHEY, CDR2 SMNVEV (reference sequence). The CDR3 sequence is CASQPASPKQGPSNYGYTF. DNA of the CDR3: TGTGCCAGCCAGCCAGCTAGCCCCAAACAGGGCCCCTCTAACTATGGCTACACCTTC.

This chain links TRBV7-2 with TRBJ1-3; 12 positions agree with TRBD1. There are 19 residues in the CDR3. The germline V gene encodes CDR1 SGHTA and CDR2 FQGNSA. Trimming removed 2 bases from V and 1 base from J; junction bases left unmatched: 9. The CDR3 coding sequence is TGTGCCAGCAGCTTATGGGGACAGGGGGCCTTCGTTTCTGGAAACACCATATATTTT. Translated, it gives CASSLWGQGAFVSGNTIYF.

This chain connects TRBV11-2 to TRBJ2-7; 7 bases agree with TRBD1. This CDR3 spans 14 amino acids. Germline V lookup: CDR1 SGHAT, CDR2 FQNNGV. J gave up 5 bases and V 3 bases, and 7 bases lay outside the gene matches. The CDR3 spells CASSFYYRGHEQYF. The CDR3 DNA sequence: TGTGCCAGCAGCTTCTACTACAGGGGCCACGAGCAGTACTTC.

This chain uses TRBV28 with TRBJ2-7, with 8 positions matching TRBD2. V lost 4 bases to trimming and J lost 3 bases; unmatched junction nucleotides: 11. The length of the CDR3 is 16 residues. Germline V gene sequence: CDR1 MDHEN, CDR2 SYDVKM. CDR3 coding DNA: TGTGCCAGCAGTTCTCGTGCGAGCGGGAGTTTCTACGAGCAGTACTTC. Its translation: CASSSRASGSFYEQYF.